This T cell receptor beta chain came from a study of T-cell memory formation after mild COVID-19 (dated by TCRdb to about 2021). Regarding the complete study: TCR sequence clusters from the two donors were largely donor specific. The cohort comprised two young, previously healthy adult volunteers, one female and one male. T-cell clones expanding and contracting after mild COVID-19 in a couple of donors were tracked by longitudinal TCRalpha and TCRbeta repertoire sequencing. Paper-wide results and their limitations: The detection of some responding clones in pre-infection memory suggests that pre-existing cross-reactive memory T cells joined the SARS-CoV-2 response. Contracting CD4+ clones were located mainly in the CM and EM memory subsets, whereas CD8+ clones were found to be enriched in EMRA. Clones that contracted from day 15 to 85 showed balanced CD4/CD8 phenotypes, whereas a second wave of clones that expanded from day 15 to 37 leaned towards CD4+. Only two mild cases were covered by the study, and larger cohorts that include severe cases with pre-infection samples were considered necessary. SARS-CoV-2 specificity was not confirmed for the second-wave clones peaking on day 37.

The germline ends are 7 bases apart after V is trimmed by 0 bases and J by 0 bases. Its CDR3 holds 15 amino acids, cysteine through phenylalanine. CDR3 DNA only is kept here, 45 bases in frame from base 1. This clonotype has a count of ten or more. The target of this receptor is not known. No clone much larger than this one lies a single base away; base qualities are absent. Sequencing relied on an Illumina NovaSeq 6000. cDNA libraries for TCRalpha and TCRbeta were prepared by 5'RACE using constant-segment primers, with sample barcodes and unique molecular identifiers added. Trizol reagent was used to extract RNA from every sample. Library amplification was performed in two PCR steps, and a second sample barcode and Illumina TruSeq adapters were introduced in the second step. The libraries were sequenced on an Illumina NovaSeq using 2 x 150 bp paired-end reads. In the source study's methods: With migec v1.2.7, reads were demultiplexed and then collapsed into UMI-guided consensus sequences. Using mixcr v2.1.11, UMI consensuses were aligned to TRA and TRB V and J templates and then assembled into clonotypes. Expanded or contracted clonotypes were those called significant by both edgeR and NoisET, with noise models trained on biological replicates. For edgeR calls, the thresholds were a false discovery rate-adjusted p below 0.01 and a log2 fold-change of 1. As an exploratory analysis of dynamics, PCA with hierarchical clustering was applied to max-normalized trajectories of the 1000 most abundant clonotypes. Each responding clone was given a CD4 or CD8 phenotype based on the CD4+ and CD8+ repertoires, which had been sequenced separately. TCRdb reprocessing: public reads trimmed at Q25 with fastp, clones called with MiXCR, in-frame beta chains kept. Each entry is one CDR3 protein sequence, shown with its most common DNA and genes. The V and J calls, along with clone size, are taken from TCRdb and not from the paper's own processing. This sample lists roughly 15,000 distinct CDR3 sequences; 20% to 30% were detected once. The top ten clones comprise about three fifths of the sample.

Ficoll-Paque density gradient centrifugation was the method used to isolate PBMCs. The sequence is built from TRBV12-3 or TRBV12-4 and TRBJ2-3, with the D segment identity uncertain. The TCR sequence derives from a man aged 18 to 29 who had mild COVID-19 (a few samples of this study predate the infection). The sample titles of this study are shuffled in the database, so cell type and time point are left out; the donor was told from shared clones. The source material was PBMCs or a T cell subset sorted from them (not recorded which). Here is the DNA: TGTGCCAGCAGTTTAGCGGTCAGAAGCACAGATACGCAGTATTTT. The resulting protein is CASSLAVRSTDTQYF.